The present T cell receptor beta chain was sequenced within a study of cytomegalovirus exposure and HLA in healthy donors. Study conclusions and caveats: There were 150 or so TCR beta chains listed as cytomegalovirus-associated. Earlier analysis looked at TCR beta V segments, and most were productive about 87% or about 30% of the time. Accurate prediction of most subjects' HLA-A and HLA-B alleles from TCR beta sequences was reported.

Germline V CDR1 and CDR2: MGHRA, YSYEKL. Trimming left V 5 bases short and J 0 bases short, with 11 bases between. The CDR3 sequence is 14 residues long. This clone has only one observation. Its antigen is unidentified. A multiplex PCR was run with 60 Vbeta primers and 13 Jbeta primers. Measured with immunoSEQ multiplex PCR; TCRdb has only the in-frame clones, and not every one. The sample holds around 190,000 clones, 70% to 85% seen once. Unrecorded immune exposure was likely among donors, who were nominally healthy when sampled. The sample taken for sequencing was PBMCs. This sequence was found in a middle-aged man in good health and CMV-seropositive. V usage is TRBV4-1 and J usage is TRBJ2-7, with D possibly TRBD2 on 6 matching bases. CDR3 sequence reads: CASSKTSNSYEQYF. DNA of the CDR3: TGCGCCAGCAGCAAGACTAGTAACTCCTACGAGCAGTACTTC.